These 22 T cell receptor beta chains were sequenced from one sample in a study of T-cell memory formation after mild COVID-19. MiXCR, run by TCRdb on the 5' RACE reads, gives a single entry per CDR3 protein. The repertoire includes over 350,000 distinct CDR3 sequences, around 24% of them detected once, and roughly 8.9% sits in the top ten. Material: PBMCs or a T cell subset sorted from them (not recorded which). The source of these receptors is an adult woman who had mild COVID-19 (a few samples of this study predate the infection). Cell type and time point are not known.

The chain carries TRBV29-1 and TRBJ1-1, with D possibly being TRBD1 (6 bases). The germline V gene has CDR1 SQVTM and CDR2 ANQGSEA. The V end lost 6 bases, the J end lost 7 bases, and 12 bases lay between the germline ends. The CDR3 covers 11 residues. The CDR3 DNA follows: TGCAGCGTCCTCACAGGGATTGAAGCTTTCTTT. Translation gives CSVLTGIEAFF.

The chain joins TRBV15 to TRBJ1-4, with TRBD1 matching over 9 bases. V lost 0 bases, J lost 4 bases, and 12 bases stayed unmatched. This CDR3 comprises 19 residues. The germline gives CDR1 LNHNV, CDR2 YYDKDF (reference sequence). The CDR3 sequence is CATSRERDRAFRFNEKLFF. Written as DNA, the CDR3 is TGTGCCACCAGCAGAGAACGGGACAGGGCCTTTCGCTTTAATGAAAAACTGTTTTTT.

The chain has TRBV5-4 and TRBJ2-2; maybe TRBD2 (5 bases). The CDR3 runs 15 residues. Trimming left V 0 bases short and J 6 bases short, with 12 bases between. Looked up from germline, CDR1 is SGHNT and CDR2 is YYREEE (reference sequence). CDR3 region: CASSLGASSSGELFF. CDR3 nucleotide sequence: TGTGCCAGCAGCTTGGGGGCTAGCTCCTCCGGGGAGCTGTTTTTT.

This clonotype was observed a few times. The chain uses TRBV6-4 and TRBJ2-3; 10 positions match TRBD2. The CDR3 is made up of 16 amino acids. The junction had 4 bases not matched to a gene; V was cut back by 3 bases and J by 1 base. Germline CDR1 is MRHNA and CDR2 is SNTAGT. This CDR3 reads CASSEASGGGTDTQYF. DNA of the CDR3: TGTGCCAGCAGTGAAGCTAGCGGGGGAGGCACAGATACGCAGTATTTT.

The chain joins TRBV7-9 to TRBJ1-2; D is unclear. The length of the CDR3 is 14 residues. V was cut by 5 bases and J by 4 bases, with 14 bases left in between. Germline-derived CDR1 and CDR2 are SEHNR and FQNEAQ (reference sequence). DNA of the CDR3: TGTGCCAGCAGCCCCCGGGAGGGCACCTATGGCTACACCTTC. Protein product: CASSPREGTYGYTF.

This clonotype has more than one count but fewer than ten. CDR3 in DNA: TGCGCCAGCAGCTACCCCGGGAGGACCACAGATACGCAGTATTTT. The encoded protein is CASSYPGRTTDTQYF. The chain has TRBV5-1 and TRBJ2-3; 7 bases agree with TRBD2. The CDR3 loop spans 15 amino acids. V shed 3 bases and J 2 bases; nucleotides not matched to a gene: 6. Germline V lookup: CDR1 SGHRS, CDR2 YFSETQ.

This clonotype was observed a handful of times. V is TRBV11-3 and J is TRBJ2-5; D not certain. V lost 3 bases and J 1 base, leaving 12 bases between the germline ends. In germline, CDR1 is SGHNT, CDR2 YENEEA. There are 15 residues in the CDR3. CDR3 DNA sequence: TGTGCCAGCAGCTTCGGACGGTGGATCCAAGAGACCCAGTACTTC. Protein: CASSFGRWIQETQYF.

The V and J genes are TRBV7-8 and TRBJ1-2; TRBD1 aligns across 8 bases. Germline values: CDR1 SGHVS, CDR2 FQNEAQ. This CDR3 spans 16 amino acids. The V gene end was trimmed by 0 bases and the J gene end by 3 bases; junction bases not matched to a gene: 6. CDR3 nucleotides: TGTGCCAGCAGCTTAGCAGGTGGACAGGGTGACTATGGCTACACCTTC. Amino acids: CASSLAGGQGDYGYTF.

The chain couples TRBV5-1 to TRBJ1-1; D gene ambiguous. CDR1 is SGHRS and CDR2 is YFSETQ in the germline V gene. This CDR3 contains 15 residues. The V end lost 0 bases, the J end lost 0 bases, and 9 bases lay between the germline ends. This CDR3 is CASSLETGMNTEAFF. CDR3 bases: TGCGCCAGCAGCTTGGAAACGGGCATGAACACTGAAGCTTTCTTT.

This clonotype was seen only a few times. This chain joins TRBV5-1 and TRBJ2-7, with D possibly being TRBD2 (5 bases). Trimming pared 4 bases from V and 2 bases from J, leaving 13 bases between. The germline CDR1 and CDR2 sequences are SGHRS and YFSETQ. The CDR3 consists of 14 residues. CDR3 sequence: CASSRGRETYEQYF. The CDR3 nucleotides are TGCGCCAGCAGCCGCGGTAGGGAGACCTACGAGCAGTACTTC.

J is TRBJ2-1 and V is TRBV5-1; TRBD2 agrees at 9 bases. The CDR3 has 15 amino acids. CDR1 and CDR2 (germline): SGHRS, YFSETQ. Trimming cost V 4 bases and J 4 bases; bases outside gene matches: 6. CDR3 nucleotide sequence: TGCGCCAGCAGCGGAAGCGGGGGGAATTACAATGAGCAGTTCTTC. It encodes CASSGSGGNYNEQFF.

The chain combines TRBV15 with TRBJ1-4, with 9 bases matching TRBD1. V lost 3 bases, J lost 7 bases, and 6 bases stayed unmatched. The CDR3 contains 15 residues. Germline V CDR1 and CDR2: LNHNV, YYDKDF (reference sequence). In nucleotides, the CDR3 is TGTGCCACCAGCAGGGGTGGACAGGGGAGTGAAAAACTGTTTTTT. The encoded protein is CATSRGGQGSEKLFF.

The rearrangement uses TRBV10-3 and TRBJ2-3, with TRBD2 as a possible D gene (5 bases). V dropped 4 bases and J dropped 8 bases, with 19 bases sitting between them. The length of the CDR3 is 15 residues. Germline loops: CDR1 ENHRY, CDR2 SYGVKD. The CDR3 loop is CAISGEGARVVTQYF. The CDR3 nucleotides are TGTGCCATCAGTGGAGAGGGAGCGCGGGTGGTTACGCAGTATTTT.

This clonotype was seen only a few times. The V and J genes are TRBV12-3 or TRBV12-4 and TRBJ1-2, with 7 bases aligning to TRBD1. V gave up 7 bases and J gave up 4 bases; unmatched junction bases: 3. This CDR3 contains 12 residues. CDR3 residues: CASTRQGYGYTF. The CDR3 DNA is TGTGCCAGCACTCGACAGGGCTATGGCTACACCTTC.

The V call is TRBV11-3, the J call TRBJ2-2; TRBD1 matches at 9 bases. This CDR3 region has 15 residues. In germline, CDR1 is SGHNT, CDR2 YENEEA. V was clipped by 4 bases and J by 6 bases; unmatched bases: 6. CDR3 sequence reads: CASSSWDRDSGELFF. In DNA, the CDR3 is TGTGCCAGCAGCTCCTGGGACAGGGACTCCGGGGAGCTGTTTTTT.

The rearrangement joins TRBV5-1 to TRBJ1-4; 7 bases agree with TRBD1. Germline lookup yields CDR1 SGHRS and CDR2 YFSETQ. The CDR3 has 18 residues. The ends lost 0 bases at V and 3 bases at J; junction bases unmatched: 11. In nucleotides, the CDR3 is TGCGCCAGCAGCTTGGGACAGGGAGGCCTTTTGGCTAATGAAAAACTGTTTTTT. Amino acid sequence: CASSLGQGGLLANEKLFF.

The CDR3 DNA reads as TGCAGTGCTAGTGCGACCCAGGAGACCCAGTACTTC. Residues: CSASATQETQYF. The V gene is TRBV20-1, the J gene TRBJ2-5; D gene ambiguous. In germline, CDR1 is DFQATT, CDR2 SNEGSKA (reference sequence). Trimming removed 3 bases from V and 5 bases from J, with 10 bases in between. The CDR3 length is 12 residues.

V is TRBV29-1 and J is TRBJ1-2, with 8 bases matching TRBD1. The V and J ends lost 5 bases and 3 bases, in that order; junction bases with no gene match: 5. The CDR3 consists of 13 residues. CDR1 and CDR2 (germline): SQVTM, ANQGSEA. CDR3: CSVLAGGDYGYTF. The CDR3 DNA reads TGCAGCGTTCTGGCAGGGGGCGACTATGGCTACACCTTC. The variable domain in full, with the rest retrieved from reference TRBV29-1 and TRBJ1-2, is SAVISQKPSRDICQRGTSLTIQCQVDSQVTMMFWYRQQPGQSLTLIATANQGSEATYESGFVIDKFPISRPNLTFSTLTVSNMSPEDSSIYLCSVLAGGDYGYTFGSGTRLTVV.

The table lists this clonotype with many counts. CDR3 protein: CATSKTQVDNSGANVLTF. Written as DNA, the CDR3 is TGTGCCACCAGTAAAACACAGGTGGACAACTCTGGGGCCAACGTCCTGACTTTC. The rearrangement uses TRBV24-1 and TRBJ2-6; maybe TRBD1 (5 bases). Germline V gene sequence: CDR1 KGHDR, CDR2 SFDVKD. The V and J ends lost 6 bases and 0 bases respectively, with 17 bases between them. The length of the CDR3 is 18 residues.

V and J are TRBV7-9 and TRBJ2-3, with a weak D call TRBD1 (7 bases). The CDR3 is 13 residues long. Germline V lookup: CDR1 SEHNR, CDR2 FQNEAQ (reference sequence). This chain's CDR3 is CAGGDSSTDTQYF. CDR3 coding DNA: TGTGCTGGAGGGGACAGCTCCACAGATACGCAGTATTTT.

A few counts support this clonotype. The V gene is TRBV3-1, the J gene TRBJ2-7; 7 positions match TRBD2. Germline trimming cut 1 base from V and 7 bases from J; bases unmatched to any gene: 1. The germline CDR1 and CDR2 sequences are LGHDT and YNNKEL (reference sequence). The CDR3 is 12 residues long. The CDR3: CASSQAAGEQYF. CDR3 nucleotides: TGTGCCAGCAGCCAAGCAGCGGGGGAGCAGTACTTC.

The table lists this clonotype with a few counts. V and J are TRBV14 and TRBJ2-5; D is ambiguous. Germline-derived CDR1 and CDR2 are SGHDN and FVKESK. V was cut by 6 bases and J by 2 bases, with 16 bases left in between. This CDR3 is built from 15 residues. CDR3 nucleotides: TGTGCCAGCAGTCCAAGTGCAGGTTTTCAAGAGACCCAGTACTTC. Protein: CASSPSAGFQETQYF.